The 17 T cell receptor beta chains given below trace back to one sample, sequenced in a study of a mutant IDH1 vaccine in newly diagnosed glioma. Which antigens these TCRs recognize remains unknown. Method: immunoSEQ multiplex PCR; TCRdb's copy keeps in-frame clones and lacks some. Here the sample spans roughly 120,000 clones, around 77% being singletons. The sample's time point: week 11, during vaccination. Vaccinated patients received 300 ug of mutant IDH1 20-mer peptide per dose, with topical imiquimod. The starting material was PBMCs, obtained from a glioma patient whose treatment included an IDH1 peptide vaccine. These TCRs come from a middle-aged man with glioma.

V gene TRBV5-6 combines with J gene TRBJ2-1; a weak D match, TRBD2 (6 bases). The CDR3 is 16 amino acids. From germline, CDR1 is SGHDT and CDR2 YYEEEE. V lost 0 bases and J lost 3, with 13 bases in between. The CDR3 DNA is TGTGCCAGCAGCTTGGTAGGGCGGGACCTCTACAATGAGCAGTTCTTC. Translation gives CASSLVGRDLYNEQFF.

The chain links TRBV5-1 to TRBJ1-1, with D maybe TRBD1 (6 bases). V lost 7 bases and J lost 5, with 15 bases in between. The CDR3 sequence is 13 residues long. Germline assignment: CDR1 SGHRS and CDR2 YFSETQ. Here the CDR3 reads CASGIQGRTEAFF. In DNA, the CDR3 is TGCGCCAGCGGGATACAGGGAAGAACTGAAGCTTTCTTT.

The J gene is TRBJ1-2, the V gene TRBV4-3, with TRBD1 identical over 9 bases. The CDR3 runs 16 residues. Germline V gives CDR1 LGHNA, CDR2 YSLEER. V trimming: 2 bases; J trimming: 4 bases; junction bases outside the gene matches: 8. The CDR3: CASSQNFRDRVYGYTF. In DNA form, the CDR3 reads TGCGCCAGCAGCCAAAATTTCCGGGACAGGGTCTATGGCTACACCTTC.

V gene TRBV7-2 combines with J gene TRBJ2-5; the match to TRBD1 covers 7 bases. Losses at the gene ends were 5 bases for V and 2 bases for J; bases not matched to a gene: 8. The CDR3 sequence is 15 residues long. Germline CDR1 is SGHTA and CDR2 is FQGNSA. As DNA, the CDR3 is TGTGCCAGCAGCCCGGCCGGGACAGCACAAGAGACCCAGTACTTC. It translates to CASSPAGTAQETQYF.

Turning to this clone: Relative to the germline gene, one junction end is altered; a read error may explain this. J is TRBJ2-3 and V is TRBV7-7; perhaps TRBD2 as D (6 bases). This CDR3 is 13 amino acids long. Per germline, CDR1 SSHAT and CDR2 FNYEAQ (reference sequence). This CDR3 is CASSFDGGDTQYF. Written as DNA, the CDR3 is TGTGCTAGCAGTTTTGACGGGGGAGATACGCAGTATTTT.

This clone was seen once. The chain uses TRBV5-1 and TRBJ2-1; 10 bases map to TRBD1. This CDR3 is 15 amino acids long. V dropped 5 bases and J dropped 2; count of bases not matched to a gene: 4. Germline V gene lookup returns CDR1 SGHRS and CDR2 YFSETQ. The CDR3 DNA sequence: TGCGCCAGCAGGTATGGGACAGGGGCCTACAATGAGCAGTTCTTC. Residues: CASRYGTGAYNEQFF.

J is TRBJ2-1 and V is TRBV7-6, with a tentative D call TRBD2 (5 bases). Trimming took 1 base from V and 8 from J, leaving 12 bases between them. This CDR3 is built from 14 residues. CDR1 SGHVS and CDR2 FNYEAQ come from the germline V gene. The CDR3 reads CASSLEPRVDEQFF. The CDR3 nucleotides read TGTGCCAGCAGCTTAGAACCGAGGGTGGATGAGCAGTTCTTC.

This clone was observed once. Different DNA sequences within this sample yield the same CDR3. The CDR3 DNA is TGTGCCAGCAGCGTCGAGGGGAACTATGGCTACACCTTC. It yields the protein CASSVEGNYGYTF. The V and J genes are TRBV9 and TRBJ1-2; the D gene is possibly TRBD1 (5 bases). The CDR3 runs 13 residues. Trimming shortened V by 2 bases and J by 2 bases, and 7 bases separated the two germline ends. Germline-derived CDR1 and CDR2 are SGDLS and YYNGEE.

J is TRBJ1-5 and V is TRBV6-5; TRBD1 matches 9 bases. The germline CDR1 and CDR2 sequences are MNHEY and SVGAGI. V gave up 5 bases and J gave up 6 bases; unmatched junction bases: 8. The CDR3 sequence is 15 residues long. The CDR3 loop reads CASSISTGGGQPQHF. The CDR3 DNA is TGTGCCAGCAGTATCTCGACAGGGGGGGGTCAGCCCCAGCATTTT.

The chain has TRBV6-6 and TRBJ1-5; D uncertain. This CDR3 is 15 amino acids long. V dropped 4 bases and J dropped 0 bases, with 10 bases sitting between them. Germline CDR1 is MNHNY and CDR2 is SVGAGI (reference sequence). The chain's CDR3 is CASSSDQYSNQPQHF. Here the CDR3 DNA reads TGTGCCAGCAGTTCAGATCAGTATAGCAATCAGCCCCAGCATTTT.

J is TRBJ2-2 and V is TRBV4-3, with TRBD2 identical over 8 bases. The V segment lost 4 bases and the J segment 3 bases; nucleotides outside the gene matches: 1. The germline gives CDR1 LGHNA, CDR2 YSLEER. The CDR3 runs to 14 residues. DNA of the CDR3: TGCGCCAGCAGCCCGGGACTAGACACCGGGGAGCTGTTTTTT. Translating gives CASSPGLDTGELFF.

This chain connects TRBV7-6 to TRBJ2-5; 8 nucleotides match TRBD1. This CDR3 has 14 amino acids. The germline CDR1 and CDR2 sequences are SGHVS and FNYEAQ. Trimming removed 5 bases from V and 5 bases from J; junction bases left unmatched: 7. CDR3 sequence (DNA): TGTGCCAGCAGCCCGGACAGGGTGGAGGAGACCCAGTACTTC. This translates into CASSPDRVEETQYF. The whole variable domain, remainder taken from reference TRBV7-6 and TRBJ2-5, is GAGVSQSPRYKVTKRGQDVALRCDPISGHVSLYWYRQALGQGPEFLTYFNYEAQQDKSGLPNDRFSAERPEGSISTLTIQRTEQRDSAMYRCASSPDRVEETQYFGPGTRLLVL.

The rearrangement uses TRBV6-5 and TRBJ2-1, with a tentative D call TRBD2 (6 bases). Germline values: CDR1 MNHEY, CDR2 SVGAGI. CDR3 length equals 13 residues. Trimming cost V 6 bases and J 10 bases, with 16 bases left between them. Written as DNA, the CDR3 is TGTGCCAGCAGGAATAGCGGTCCCAGCGAGCAGTTCTTC. Translating it yields CASRNSGPSEQFF.

The gene calls are TRBV2 and TRBJ1-3; perhaps TRBD1 as D (6 bases). The length of the CDR3 is 15 residues. CDR1 and CDR2 (germline): SNHLY, FYNNEI. The V gene lost 4 bases and the J gene lost 0 bases, with 10 bases spanning the gap. The CDR3 here is CASSGTASSGNTIYF. The CDR3 DNA follows: TGTGCCAGCAGTGGGACAGCGAGCTCTGGAAACACCATATATTTT.

J is TRBJ2-1 and V is TRBV29-1; no clear D. The germline V and J ends were trimmed by 4 bases and 6 bases, with 10 bases remaining between them. The CDR3 length is 12 residues. The germline CDR1 and CDR2 sequences are SQVTM and ANQGSEA. CDR3 loop: CSVGFLGNEQFF. The CDR3, as DNA: TGCAGCGTTGGGTTCTTGGGCAATGAGCAGTTCTTC.

The V and J genes are TRBV18 and TRBJ2-7; D not certain. The germline CDR1 and CDR2 sequences are KGHSH and LQKENI. The length of the CDR3 is 12 residues. Trimming cost V 3 bases and J 4 bases, with 7 bases left between them. The CDR3 DNA reads as TGTGCCAGCTCACCGATTGCGTACGAGCAGTACTTC. Translated, it gives CASSPIAYEQYF. The variable domain in full, completed from reference TRBV18 and TRBJ2-7, reads NAGVMQNPRHLVRRRGQEARLRCSPMKGHSHVYWYRQLPEEGLKFMVYLQKENIIDESGMPKERFSAEFPKEGPSILRIQQVVRGDSAAYFCASSPIAYEQYFGPGTRLTVT.

This chain joins TRBV9 and TRBJ2-1, with 12 bases that match TRBD2. Germline V gives CDR1 SGDLS, CDR2 YYNGEE. Unmatched junction bases numbered 8, after V lost 2 bases and J lost 5 bases. This CDR3 is 17 amino acids long. The DNA of the CDR3 is TGTGCCAGCAGCGTGGGACTAGCGGGTTTCAGGAACAATGAGCAGTTCTTC. Protein sequence: CASSVGLAGFRNNEQFF.